Here is one T cell receptor (beta chain) with its context. Source study methods: For the immunoSEQ data, sequences were junction-only without quality scores, so filtering differed. Repertoires were generated with immunoSEQ multiplex PCR, while TCRdb's copy carries only in-frame clones and drops some. For V, J and clone size, that table is used; D and trimming come from the DNA. The table records about 480,000 clones, 75% to 80% of them present only once. These data are taken from a study of shared clonotypes between healthy human individuals. V shed 3 bases and J 8 bases; nucleotides not matched to a gene: 1. The CDR3 consists of 12 residues. Looked up from germline, CDR1 is ENHRY and CDR2 is SYGVKD.

The chain employs TRBV10-3 and TRBJ1-5, with 7 positions matching TRBD1. The clonotype originates from a woman aged 40 to 50 in good health. Some clones in this sample may be carry-over from other donors' samples. Sequencing was carried out using PBMCs. The CDR3 loop reads CAISDQGEPQHF. The CDR3 DNA reads as TGTGCCATCAGTGACCAGGGGGAGCCCCAGCATTTT.